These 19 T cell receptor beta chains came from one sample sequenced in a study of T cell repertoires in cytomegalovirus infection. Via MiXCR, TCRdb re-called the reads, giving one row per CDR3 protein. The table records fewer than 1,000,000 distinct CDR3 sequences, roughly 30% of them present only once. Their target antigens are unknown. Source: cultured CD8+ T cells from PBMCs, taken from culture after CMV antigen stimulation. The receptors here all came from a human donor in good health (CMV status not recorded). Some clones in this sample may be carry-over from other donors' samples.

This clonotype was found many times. The CDR3 sequence: CASSLVHAGRNYGYTF. CDR3 sequence (DNA): TGTGCCAGCAGTTTAGTCCATGCGGGGCGTAACTATGGCTACACCTTC. The chain couples TRBV27 to TRBJ1-2; the D gene is possibly TRBD1 (5 bases). Germline V gives CDR1 MNHEY, CDR2 SMNVEV (reference sequence). Trimming left V 2 bases short and J 1 base short, with 14 bases between. CDR3 length: 16 amino acids.

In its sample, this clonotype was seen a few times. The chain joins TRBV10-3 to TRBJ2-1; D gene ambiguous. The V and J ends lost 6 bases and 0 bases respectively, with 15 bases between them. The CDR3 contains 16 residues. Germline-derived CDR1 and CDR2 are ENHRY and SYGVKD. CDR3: CAISSIAAVSYNEQFF. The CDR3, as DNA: TGTGCCATCAGCTCCATAGCTGCCGTCTCCTACAATGAGCAGTTCTTC.

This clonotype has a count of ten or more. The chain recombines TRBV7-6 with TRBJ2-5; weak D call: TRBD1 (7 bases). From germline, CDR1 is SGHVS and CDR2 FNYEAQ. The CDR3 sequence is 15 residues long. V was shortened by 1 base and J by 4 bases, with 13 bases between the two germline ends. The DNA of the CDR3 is TGTGCCAGCAGCTTAGGACAGGGACTGGCAGAGACCCAGTACTTC. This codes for CASSLGQGLAETQYF.

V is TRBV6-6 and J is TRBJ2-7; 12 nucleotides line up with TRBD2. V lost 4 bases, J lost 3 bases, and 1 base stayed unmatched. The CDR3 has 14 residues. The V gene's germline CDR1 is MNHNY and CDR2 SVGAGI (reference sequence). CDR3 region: CASSWTSGVYEQYV. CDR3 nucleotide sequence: TGTGCCAGCAGTTGGACTAGCGGGGTCTACGAGCAGTACGTC.

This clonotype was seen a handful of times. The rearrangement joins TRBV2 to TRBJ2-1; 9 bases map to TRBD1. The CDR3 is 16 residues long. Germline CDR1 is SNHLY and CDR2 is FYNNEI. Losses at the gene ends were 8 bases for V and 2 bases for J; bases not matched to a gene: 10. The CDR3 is CASPSYRDRAYNEQFF. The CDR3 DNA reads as TGTGCCAGCCCTTCCTACAGGGACAGGGCCTACAATGAGCAGTTCTTC.

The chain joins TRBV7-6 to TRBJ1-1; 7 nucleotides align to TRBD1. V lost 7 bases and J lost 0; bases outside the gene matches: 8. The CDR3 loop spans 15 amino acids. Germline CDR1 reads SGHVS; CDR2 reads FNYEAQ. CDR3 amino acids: CASKNRDSVNTEAFF. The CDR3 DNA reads TGTGCCAGCAAAAACCGGGACAGTGTGAACACTGAAGCTTTCTTT.

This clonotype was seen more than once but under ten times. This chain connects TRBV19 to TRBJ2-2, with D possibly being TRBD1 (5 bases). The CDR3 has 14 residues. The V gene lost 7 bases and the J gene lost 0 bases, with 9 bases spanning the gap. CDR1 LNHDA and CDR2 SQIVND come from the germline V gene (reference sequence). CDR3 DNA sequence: TGTGCCAGTAAGACAGTCGCGAACACCGGGGAGCTGTTTTTT. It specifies CASKTVANTGELFF.

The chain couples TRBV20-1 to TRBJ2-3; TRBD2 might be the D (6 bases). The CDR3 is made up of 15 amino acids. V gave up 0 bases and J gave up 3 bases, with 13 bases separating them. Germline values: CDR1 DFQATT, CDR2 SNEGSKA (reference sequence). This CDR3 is CSARESGGETDTQYF. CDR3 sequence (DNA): TGCAGTGCTAGAGAAAGCGGCGGGGAGACAGATACGCAGTATTTT.

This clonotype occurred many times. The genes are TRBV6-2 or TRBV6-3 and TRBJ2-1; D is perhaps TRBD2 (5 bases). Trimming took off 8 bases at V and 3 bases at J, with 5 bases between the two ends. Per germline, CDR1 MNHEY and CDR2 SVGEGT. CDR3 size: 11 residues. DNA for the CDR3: TGTGCCAGCGAGGGCTACAATGAGCAGTTCTTC. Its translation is CASEGYNEQFF.

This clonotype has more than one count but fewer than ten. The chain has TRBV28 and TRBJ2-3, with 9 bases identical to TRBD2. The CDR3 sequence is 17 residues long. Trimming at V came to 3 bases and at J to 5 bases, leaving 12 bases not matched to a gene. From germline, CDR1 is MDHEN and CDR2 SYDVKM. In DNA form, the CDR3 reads TGTGCCAGCAGTTTGATTGGAGCGGGGGGCGCGGGAGATACGCAGTATTTT. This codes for CASSLIGAGGAGDTQYF.

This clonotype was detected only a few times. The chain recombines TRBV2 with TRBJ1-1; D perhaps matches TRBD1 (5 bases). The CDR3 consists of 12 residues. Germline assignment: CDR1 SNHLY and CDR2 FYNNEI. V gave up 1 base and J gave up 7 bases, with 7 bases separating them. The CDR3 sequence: CASSEEGDEAFF. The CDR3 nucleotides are TGTGCCAGCAGTGAAGAAGGGGATGAAGCTTTCTTT.

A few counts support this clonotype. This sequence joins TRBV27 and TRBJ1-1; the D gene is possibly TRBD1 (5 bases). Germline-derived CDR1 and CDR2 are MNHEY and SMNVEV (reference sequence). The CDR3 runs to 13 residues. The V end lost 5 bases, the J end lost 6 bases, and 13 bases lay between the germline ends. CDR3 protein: CASSPRVQAEAFF. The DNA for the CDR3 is TGTGCCAGCAGTCCGAGAGTACAGGCTGAAGCTTTCTTT.

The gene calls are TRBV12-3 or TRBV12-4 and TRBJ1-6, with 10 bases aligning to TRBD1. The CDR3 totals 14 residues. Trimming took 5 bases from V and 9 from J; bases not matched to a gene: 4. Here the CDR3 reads CASSPGQGISPLHF. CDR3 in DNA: TGTGCCAGCAGTCCGGGACAGGGGATTTCACCCCTCCACTTT.

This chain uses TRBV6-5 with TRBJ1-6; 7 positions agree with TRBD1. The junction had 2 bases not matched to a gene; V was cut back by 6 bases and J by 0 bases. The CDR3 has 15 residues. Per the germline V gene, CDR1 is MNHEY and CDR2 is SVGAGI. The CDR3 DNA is TGTGCCAGCAGCCGGACAGGCTCCTATAATTCACCCCTCCACTTT. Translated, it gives CASSRTGSYNSPLHF.

CDR3 amino acids: CASSPAGYREKLFF. CDR3 coding DNA: TGTGCCAGCAGCCCCGCGGGGTACCGTGAAAAACTGTTTTTT. This sequence joins TRBV9 and TRBJ1-4, with no clear D. The CDR3 runs 14 residues. V shed 4 bases and J shed 7 bases, with 14 bases lying between them. Germline V CDR1 and CDR2: SGDLS, YYNGEE.

Here the CDR3 DNA reads TGTGCCAGCAGCAAACAGGGGGCGCATCCCTACAATGAGCAGTTCTTC. Translation gives CASSKQGAHPYNEQFF. The chain has TRBV5-8 and TRBJ2-1; TRBD1 matches 9 bases. The CDR3 consists of 16 residues. J lost 2 bases, V lost 4 bases, and 7 bases had no gene match. Germline-derived CDR1 and CDR2 are SGHTS and YDEGEE.

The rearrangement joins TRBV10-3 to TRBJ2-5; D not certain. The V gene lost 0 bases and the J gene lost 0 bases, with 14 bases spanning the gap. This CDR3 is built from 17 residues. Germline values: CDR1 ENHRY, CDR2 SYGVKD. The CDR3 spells CAISESRGPTYQETQYF. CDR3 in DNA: TGTGCCATCAGTGAGTCCCGCGGACCAACGTACCAAGAGACCCAGTACTTC.

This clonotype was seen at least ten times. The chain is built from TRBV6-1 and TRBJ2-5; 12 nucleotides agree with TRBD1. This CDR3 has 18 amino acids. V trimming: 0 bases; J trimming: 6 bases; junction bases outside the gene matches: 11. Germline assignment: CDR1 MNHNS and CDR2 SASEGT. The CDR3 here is CASSEASRGQGARKTQYF. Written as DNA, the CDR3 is TGTGCCAGCAGTGAAGCCAGCCGGGGACAGGGGGCGCGAAAGACCCAGTACTTC.

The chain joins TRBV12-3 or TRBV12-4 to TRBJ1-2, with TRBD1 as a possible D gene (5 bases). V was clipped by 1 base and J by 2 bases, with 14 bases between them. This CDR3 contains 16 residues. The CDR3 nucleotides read TGTGCCAGCAGTTTAGTGGCAGGGCCCGAAAACTATGGCTACACCTTC. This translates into CASSLVAGPENYGYTF.